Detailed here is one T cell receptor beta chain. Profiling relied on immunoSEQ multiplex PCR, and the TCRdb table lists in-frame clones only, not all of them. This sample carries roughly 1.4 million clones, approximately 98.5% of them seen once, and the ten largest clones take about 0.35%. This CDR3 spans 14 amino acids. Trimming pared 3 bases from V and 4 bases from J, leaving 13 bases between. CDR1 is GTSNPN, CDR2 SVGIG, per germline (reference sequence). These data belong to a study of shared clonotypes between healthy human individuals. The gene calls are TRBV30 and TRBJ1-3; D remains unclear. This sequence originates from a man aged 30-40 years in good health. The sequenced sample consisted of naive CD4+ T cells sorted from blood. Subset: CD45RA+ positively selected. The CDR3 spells CAWRLLGGGNTIYF. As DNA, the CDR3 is TGTGCCTGGAGATTATTAGGCGGGGGAAACACCATATATTTT.